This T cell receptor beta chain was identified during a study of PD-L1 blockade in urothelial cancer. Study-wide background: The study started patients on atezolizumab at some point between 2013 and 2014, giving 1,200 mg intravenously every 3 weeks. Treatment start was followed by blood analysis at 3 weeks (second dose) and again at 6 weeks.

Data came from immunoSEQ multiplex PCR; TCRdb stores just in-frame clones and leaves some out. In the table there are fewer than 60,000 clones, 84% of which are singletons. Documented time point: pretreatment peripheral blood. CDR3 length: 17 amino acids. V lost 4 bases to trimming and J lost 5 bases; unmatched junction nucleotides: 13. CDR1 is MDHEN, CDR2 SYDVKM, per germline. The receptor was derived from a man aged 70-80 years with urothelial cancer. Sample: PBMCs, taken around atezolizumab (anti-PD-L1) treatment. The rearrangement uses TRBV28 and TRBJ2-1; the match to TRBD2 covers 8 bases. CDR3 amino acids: CASSSGGERGIDNEQFF. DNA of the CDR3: TGTGCCAGCAGTTCGGGGGGTGAGCGGGGGATAGACAATGAGCAGTTCTTC.